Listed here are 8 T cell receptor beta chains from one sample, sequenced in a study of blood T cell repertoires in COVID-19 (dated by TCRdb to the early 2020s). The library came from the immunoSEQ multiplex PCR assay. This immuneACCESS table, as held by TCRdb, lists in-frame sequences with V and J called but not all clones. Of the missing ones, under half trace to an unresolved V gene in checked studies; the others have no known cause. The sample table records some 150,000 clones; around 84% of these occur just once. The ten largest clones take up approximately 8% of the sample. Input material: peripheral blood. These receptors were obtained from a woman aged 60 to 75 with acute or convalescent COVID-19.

CDR3 sequence reads: CASSDSRPPPFYSNQPQHF. CDR3 nucleotide sequence: TGTGCCAGCAGTGATTCCAGGCCTCCTCCCTTTTATAGCAATCAGCCCCAGCATTTT. The chain uses TRBV27 and TRBJ1-5, with D unclear. The V end was cut by 5 bases, the J end by 0 bases, with 23 bases between. The CDR3 spans 19 residues. The germline V gene has CDR1 MNHEY and CDR2 SMNVEV (reference sequence).

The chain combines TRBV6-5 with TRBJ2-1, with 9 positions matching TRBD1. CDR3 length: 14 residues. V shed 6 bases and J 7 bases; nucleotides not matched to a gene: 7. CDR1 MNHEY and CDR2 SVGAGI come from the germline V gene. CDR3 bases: TGTGCCAGCAGCCGCGGACAGGGGCGAAATGAGCAGTTCTTC. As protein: CASSRGQGRNEQFF.

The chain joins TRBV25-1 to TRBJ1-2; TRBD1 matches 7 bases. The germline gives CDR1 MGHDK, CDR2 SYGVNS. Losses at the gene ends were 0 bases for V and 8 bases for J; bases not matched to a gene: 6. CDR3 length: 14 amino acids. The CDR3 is CASSEYPRGKGYTF. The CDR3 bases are TGTGCCAGCAGTGAATACCCCAGGGGGAAGGGCTACACCTTC.

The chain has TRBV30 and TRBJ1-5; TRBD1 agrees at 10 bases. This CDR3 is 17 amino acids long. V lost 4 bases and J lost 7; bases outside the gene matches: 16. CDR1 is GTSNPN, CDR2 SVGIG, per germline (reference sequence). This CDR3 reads CAWTENRPRTGGQPQHF. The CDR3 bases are TGTGCCTGGACCGAAAATCGCCCGAGGACAGGGGGACAGCCCCAGCATTTT.

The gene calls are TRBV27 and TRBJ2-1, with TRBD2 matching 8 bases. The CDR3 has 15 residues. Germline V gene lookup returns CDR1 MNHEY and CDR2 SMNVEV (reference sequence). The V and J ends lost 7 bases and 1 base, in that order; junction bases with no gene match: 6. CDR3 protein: CASKPGGPSYNEQFF. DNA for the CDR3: TGTGCCAGCAAGCCGGGGGGGCCTTCCTACAATGAGCAGTTCTTC.

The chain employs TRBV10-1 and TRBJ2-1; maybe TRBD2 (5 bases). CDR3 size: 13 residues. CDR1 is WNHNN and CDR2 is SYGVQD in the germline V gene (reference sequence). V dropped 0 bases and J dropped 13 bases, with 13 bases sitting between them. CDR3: CASSESGLEKQFF. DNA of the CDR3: TGCGCCAGCAGTGAGTCAGGACTGGAGAAACAGTTCTTC.

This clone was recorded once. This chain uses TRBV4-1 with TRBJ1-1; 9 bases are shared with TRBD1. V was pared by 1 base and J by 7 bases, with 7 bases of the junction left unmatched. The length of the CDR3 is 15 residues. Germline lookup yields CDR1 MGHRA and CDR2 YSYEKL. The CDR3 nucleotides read TGCGCCAGCAGCCAAGGGAGACAGGGGGGAATTGAAGCTTTCTTT. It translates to CASSQGRQGGIEAFF.

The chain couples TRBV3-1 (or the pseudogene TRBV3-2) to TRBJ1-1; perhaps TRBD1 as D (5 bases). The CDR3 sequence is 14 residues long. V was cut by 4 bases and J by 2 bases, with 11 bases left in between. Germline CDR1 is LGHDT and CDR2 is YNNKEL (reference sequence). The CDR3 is CASSRDFFNTEAFF. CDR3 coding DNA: TGTGCCAGCAGCCGGGACTTTTTCAACACTGAAGCTTTCTTT.